A few counts support the clone carrying this TCR beta chain. The antigen remains undetermined. This sample is drawn from a study of post-analysis software for immune sequencing data. About the study: As for disease course, relapsing-remitting, secondary progressive and progressive-relapsing multiple sclerosis were all included. Whole-study findings and limits: Compared with controls, patients showed significantly lower normalized Chao1 diversity. Batch-matched samples strongly co-clustered by F measure.

Built from TCR beta cDNA, the libraries had unique molecular identifiers in them. TCRdb itself ran the PCR reads through MiXCR, one entry per CDR3 protein. Of approximately 730,000 distinct CDR3 sequences in the sample, under 60% were seen once. This receptor was taken from a girl between 10 and 17 years old with multiple sclerosis. Sequencing used blood.

The CDR3 reads CASSSRGLAGGEEQYF. CDR3 in DNA: TGTGCCAGCAGCTCCAGGGGACTAGCGGGAGGGGAAGAGCAGTACTTC. The rearrangement joins TRBV7-9 to TRBJ2-7, with 16 bases aligning to TRBD2. Germline V gene lookup returns CDR1 SEHNR and CDR2 FQNEAQ (reference sequence). This CDR3 spans 16 amino acids. Losses at the gene ends were 4 bases for V and 7 bases for J; bases not matched to a gene: 7.